A single count supports the clone carrying this TCR beta chain. Antigen unknown. This record belongs to a study of shared clonotypes between healthy human individuals. Overall study results and limits: Estimated richness values were generally larger in naive subsets than in memory subsets.

Genomic DNA of every subset was divided equally among multiple immunoSEQ plates. Original processing methods: ImmunoSEQ output lacked quality scores and full-length reads, limiting matched filtering. The repertoire was sequenced with immunoSEQ multiplex PCR; TCRdb's copy has only in-frame clones and lacks some. V, J and clone size reflect that table, while D and trimming were determined from the DNA. The data show around 600,000 clones, approximately 96% seen once. Naive CD8 cells comprised CD45RO-negative, CCR7-positively selected cells, excluding terminally differentiated effector memory CD45RA+ cells. The receptor was isolated from a woman in her 30s in good health. The specimen sequenced was naive CD8+ T cells sorted from blood.

The CDR3 DNA reads TGTGCCAGCAGTGGATACCGGGACGTTTCCTACGAGCAGTACTTC. Protein product: CASSGYRDVSYEQYF. The gene calls are TRBV27 and TRBJ2-7; either TRBD1 or TRBD2 may fit D (5 bases each). V shed 5 bases and J shed 1 base, with 15 bases lying between them. The CDR3 contains 15 residues. Germline V gene lookup returns CDR1 MNHEY and CDR2 SMNVEV (reference sequence).